These 3 T cell receptor beta chains were sequenced from one sample in a study of shared clonotypes between healthy human individuals (TCRdb year 2020). Libraries were constructed by the immunoSEQ multiplex PCR assay. TCRdb mirrors the immuneACCESS table, restricted to in-frame sequences. Some clones are absent from its copies; in checked studies, under half trace to an unresolved V gene, and the reason for the others is unknown. Recorded for this sample are approximately 980,000 clones; less than 85% of them occurred a single time. About 1.5% of the sample comes from the top ten. The sample comprised memory CD4+ T cells sorted from blood. Interpreted using the paper, the cell subset or site label stands for: CD45RA-negative fraction. These TCRs come from a man aged 18 to 30 in good health.

This rearrangement joins TRBV5-1 to TRBJ1-5; TRBD1 is a possible D gene (5 bases). The V and J ends lost 2 bases and 0 bases respectively, with 9 bases between them. Germline V gene data show CDR1 as SGHRS and CDR2 as YFSETQ. The CDR3 extends over 15 amino acids. CDR3 in amino acids: CASSFAGLSNQPQHF. In nucleotides, the CDR3 is TGCGCCAGCAGCTTCGCGGGGCTTAGCAATCAGCCCCAGCATTTT.

This chain links TRBV11-3 with TRBJ2-2; no definite D call. V lost 5 bases and J lost 5, with 12 bases in between. Germline lookup yields CDR1 SGHNT and CDR2 YENEEA. The CDR3 spans 14 residues. The CDR3 nucleotides read TGTGCCAGCAGCCCCGAACCGGTGACCGGGGAGCTGTTTTTT. This sequence encodes CASSPEPVTGELFF.

This clone was seen only a few times. The sample carries other DNA sequences with the same CDR3. J is TRBJ1-1 and V is TRBV30; D perhaps matches TRBD1 (5 bases). Trimming removed 4 bases at V and 1 base at J, with 7 bases between. CDR1 GTSNPN and CDR2 SVGIG come from the germline V gene (reference sequence). CDR3 size: 12 residues. CDR3 sequence: CAWKTGNTEAFF. CDR3 DNA: TGTGCCTGGAAAACAGGGAACACTGAAGCTTTCTTT.